The T cell receptor beta chain described here comes from a study of CD8+CD57+ T cells in acquired aplastic anemia. Study context: Sorted CD4+ and CD8+ cells yielded 2.5 to 3.5 ug of DNA on average.

Germline values: CDR1 SEHNR, CDR2 FQNEAQ (reference sequence). The CDR3 totals 14 residues. Trimming cost V 1 base and J 5 bases, with 11 bases left between them. Template material for TCR beta VDJ and CDR3 profiling consisted of genomic DNA. TCRdb fed the reads into MiXCR, producing one record per CDR3 protein. This sample has a few hundred thousand distinct CDR3 sequences, with over 60% found just once. The specimen sequenced was sorted CD4+, CD8+, or CD8+CD57+ T cells (not recorded which) from PBMCs. This sequence originates from a human donor in good health. The V and J genes are TRBV7-9 and TRBJ1-2; weak D call: TRBD1 (6 bases). DNA of the CDR3: TGTGCCAGCAGCTTAGGGACAGTCCAATATGGCTACACCTTC. It yields the protein CASSLGTVQYGYTF.